The source of this T cell receptor (beta chain) is a study of T cell clonality in common variable immunodeficiency. Blood samples were heparinized, about 5 to 9 ml per donor. Germline CDR1 reads SNHLY; CDR2 reads FYNNEI. There are 13 residues in the CDR3. There are a few counts of this clone. Its cognate antigen is unknown. The CDR3 end lies 3 residues beyond the end of the read and is filled in from the germline J gene. Some clones are missing from TCRdb's copy, which holds only in-frame ones; the method was immunoSEQ multiplex PCR. The data show tens of thousands of clones, none appearing only once, with just over 3% held by the ten largest. Study-wide findings and caveats: T cell subpopulation sequencing would be needed to explain CVID clonality. Fewer deletions and N-nucleotide insertions were reportedly seen in common variable immunodeficiency TCR beta sequences. CVID subjects shared fewer TCRbeta clones than healthy controls did.

This clonotype was sampled from a human donor with common variable immunodeficiency. The sequenced sample consisted of peripheral blood mononuclear cells. This rearrangement joins TRBV2 to TRBJ1-2; 10 positions match TRBD1. The CDR3 reads CASSVGTGEGYTF. CDR3 DNA (partial): TGTGCCAGCAGCGTCGGGACAGGGGAAGGC.